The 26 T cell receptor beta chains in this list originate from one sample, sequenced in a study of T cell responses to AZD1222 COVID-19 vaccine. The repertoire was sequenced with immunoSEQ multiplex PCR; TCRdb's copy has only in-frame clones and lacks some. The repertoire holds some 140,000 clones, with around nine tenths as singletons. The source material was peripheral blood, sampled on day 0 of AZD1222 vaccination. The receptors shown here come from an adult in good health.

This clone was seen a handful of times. The CDR3 reads CASSQTQGFYYGYTF. Here the CDR3 DNA reads TGTGCCAGCAGTCAGACACAGGGTTTTTACTATGGCTACACCTTC. The V call is TRBV6-5, the J call TRBJ1-2, with D perhaps TRBD1 (6 bases). The CDR3 extends over 15 amino acids. Trimming removed 5 bases from V and 3 bases from J, with 16 bases in between. The germline CDR1 and CDR2 sequences are MNHEY and SVGAGI.

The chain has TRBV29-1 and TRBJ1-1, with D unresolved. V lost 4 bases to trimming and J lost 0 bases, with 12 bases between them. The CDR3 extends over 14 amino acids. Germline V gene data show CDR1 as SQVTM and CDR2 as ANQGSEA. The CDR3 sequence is CSVVLPFLNTEAFF. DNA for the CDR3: TGCAGCGTTGTCCTTCCCTTTTTGAACACTGAAGCTTTCTTT. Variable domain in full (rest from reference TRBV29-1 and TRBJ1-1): SAVISQKPSRDICQRGTSLTIQCQVDSQVTMMFWYRQQPGQSLTLIATANQGSEATYESGFVIDKFPISRPNLTFSTLTVSNMSPEDSSIYLCSVVLPFLNTEAFFGQGTRLTVV.

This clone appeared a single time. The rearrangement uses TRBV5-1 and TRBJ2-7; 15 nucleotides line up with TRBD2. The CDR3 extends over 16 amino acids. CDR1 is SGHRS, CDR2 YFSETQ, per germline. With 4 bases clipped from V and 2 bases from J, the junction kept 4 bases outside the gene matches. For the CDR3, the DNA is TGCGCCAGCAGCATTGGACTAGCGGGAGGGGCCTACGAGCAGTACTTC. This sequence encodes CASSIGLAGGAYEQYF.

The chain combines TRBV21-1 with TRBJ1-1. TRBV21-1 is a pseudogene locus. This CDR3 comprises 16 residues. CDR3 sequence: CASSLAGQPSNTEAFF. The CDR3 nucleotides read TGTGCCAGCAGCCTCGCGGGGCAGCCTTCCAACACTGAAGCTTTCTTT.

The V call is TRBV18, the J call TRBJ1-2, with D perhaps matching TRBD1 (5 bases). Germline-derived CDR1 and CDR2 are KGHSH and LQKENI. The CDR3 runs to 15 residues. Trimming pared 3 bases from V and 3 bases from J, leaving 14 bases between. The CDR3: CASSPYGGGDYGYTF. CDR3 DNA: TGTGCCAGCTCACCTTACGGTGGAGGGGACTATGGCTACACCTTC.

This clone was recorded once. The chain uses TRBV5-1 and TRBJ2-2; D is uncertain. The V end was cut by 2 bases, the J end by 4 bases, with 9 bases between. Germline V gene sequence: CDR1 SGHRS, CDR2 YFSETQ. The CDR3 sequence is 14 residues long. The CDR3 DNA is TGCGCCAGCAGCTTTACTCACGGCACCGGGGAGCTGTTTTTT. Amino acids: CASSFTHGTGELFF. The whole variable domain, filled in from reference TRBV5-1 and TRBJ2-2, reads KAGVTQTPRYLIKTRGQQVTLSCSPISGHRSVSWYQQTPGQGLQFLFEYFSETQRNKGNFPGRFSGRQFSNSRSEMNVSTLELGDSALYLCASSFTHGTGELFFGEGSRLTVL.

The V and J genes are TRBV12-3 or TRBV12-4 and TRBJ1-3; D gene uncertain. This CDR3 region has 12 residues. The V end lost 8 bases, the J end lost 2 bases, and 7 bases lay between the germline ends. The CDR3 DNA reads TGTGCCAGCCTCCCTCCTGGAAACACCATATATTTT. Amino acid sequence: CASLPPGNTIYF.

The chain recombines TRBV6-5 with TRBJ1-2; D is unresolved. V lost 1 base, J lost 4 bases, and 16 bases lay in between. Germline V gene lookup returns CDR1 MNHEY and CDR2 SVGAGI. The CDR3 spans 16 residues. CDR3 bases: TGTGCCAGCAGTTACTTAACCTCCTACAGCACCTATGGCTACACCTTC. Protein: CASSYLTSYSTYGYTF.

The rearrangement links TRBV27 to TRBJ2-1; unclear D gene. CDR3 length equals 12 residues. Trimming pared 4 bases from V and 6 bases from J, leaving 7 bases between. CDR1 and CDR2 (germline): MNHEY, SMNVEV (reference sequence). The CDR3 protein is CASSSHANEQFF. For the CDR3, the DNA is TGTGCCAGCAGTTCGCACGCCAATGAGCAGTTCTTC.

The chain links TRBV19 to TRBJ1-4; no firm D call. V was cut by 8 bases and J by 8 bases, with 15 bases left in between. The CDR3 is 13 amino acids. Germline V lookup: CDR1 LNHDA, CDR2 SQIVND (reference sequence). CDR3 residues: CASCRGSREKLFF. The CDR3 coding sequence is TGTGCCAGTTGTAGAGGGTCTCGGGAAAAACTGTTTTTT.

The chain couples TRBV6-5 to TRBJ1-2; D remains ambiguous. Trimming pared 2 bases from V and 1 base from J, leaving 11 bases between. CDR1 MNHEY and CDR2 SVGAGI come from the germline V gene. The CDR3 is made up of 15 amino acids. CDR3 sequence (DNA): TGTGCCAGCAGTTACCAGAACGGGATTAACTATGGCTACACCTTC. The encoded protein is CASSYQNGINYGYTF.

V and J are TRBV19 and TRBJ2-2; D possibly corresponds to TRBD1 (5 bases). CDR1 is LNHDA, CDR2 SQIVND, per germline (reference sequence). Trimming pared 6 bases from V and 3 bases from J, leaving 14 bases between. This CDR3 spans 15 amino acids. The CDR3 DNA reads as TGTGCCAGTAGCCCCGTGCAGGGCGACACCGGGGAGCTGTTTTTT. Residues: CASSPVQGDTGELFF.

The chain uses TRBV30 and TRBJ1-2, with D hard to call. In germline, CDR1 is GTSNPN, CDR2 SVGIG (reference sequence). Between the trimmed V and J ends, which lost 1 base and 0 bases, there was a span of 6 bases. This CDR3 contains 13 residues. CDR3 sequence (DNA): TGTGCCTGGAGTGGGTCAGCTAACTATGGCTACACCTTC. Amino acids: CAWSGSANYGYTF.

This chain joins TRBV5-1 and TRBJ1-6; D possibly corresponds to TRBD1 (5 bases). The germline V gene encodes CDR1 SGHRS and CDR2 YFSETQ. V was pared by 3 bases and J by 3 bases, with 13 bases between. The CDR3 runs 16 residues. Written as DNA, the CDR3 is TGCGCCAGCAGCTGGGGCCGGGACCGCTATAATTCACCCCTCCACTTT. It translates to CASSWGRDRYNSPLHF.

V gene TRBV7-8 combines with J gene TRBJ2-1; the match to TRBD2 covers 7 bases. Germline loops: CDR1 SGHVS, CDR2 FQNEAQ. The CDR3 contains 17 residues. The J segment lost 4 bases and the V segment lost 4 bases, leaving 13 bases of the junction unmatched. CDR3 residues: CASSSSLAEPRYNEQFF. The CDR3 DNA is TGTGCCAGCAGCTCGTCCCTAGCGGAGCCACGATACAATGAGCAGTTCTTC.

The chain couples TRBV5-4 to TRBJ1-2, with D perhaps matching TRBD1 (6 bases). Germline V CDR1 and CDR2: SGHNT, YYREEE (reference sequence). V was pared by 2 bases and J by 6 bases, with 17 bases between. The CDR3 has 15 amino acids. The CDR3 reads CASSLWGGRSHGYTF. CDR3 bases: TGTGCCAGCAGCTTATGGGGGGGGCGCAGCCATGGCTACACCTTC.

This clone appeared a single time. The CDR3 protein is CASSEGTGQPQHF. The CDR3 region has the DNA TGCGCCAGCAGCGAGGGCACCGGGCAGCCCCAGCATTTT. The chain recombines TRBV10-1 with TRBJ1-5; D is undetermined. The CDR3 spans 13 residues. The V gene's germline CDR1 is WNHNN and CDR2 SYGVQD (reference sequence). V was cut by 6 bases and J by 7 bases, with 13 bases left in between.

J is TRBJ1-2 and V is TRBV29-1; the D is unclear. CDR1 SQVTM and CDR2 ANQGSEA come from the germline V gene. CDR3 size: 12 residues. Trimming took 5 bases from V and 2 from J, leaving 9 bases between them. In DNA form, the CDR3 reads TGCAGCGTTCCCTCTGGAAACTATGGCTACACCTTC. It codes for CSVPSGNYGYTF.

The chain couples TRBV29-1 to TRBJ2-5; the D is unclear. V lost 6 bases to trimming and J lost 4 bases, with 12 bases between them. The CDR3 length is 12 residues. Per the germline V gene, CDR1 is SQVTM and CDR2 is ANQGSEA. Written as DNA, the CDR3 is TGCAGCGTGCAAGGGTATTCAGAGACCCAGTACTTC. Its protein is CSVQGYSETQYF.

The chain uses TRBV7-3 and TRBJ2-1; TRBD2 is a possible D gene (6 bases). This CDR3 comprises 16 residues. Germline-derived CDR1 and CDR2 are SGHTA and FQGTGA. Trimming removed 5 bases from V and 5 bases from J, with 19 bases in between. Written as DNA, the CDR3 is TGTGCCAGCAGCACCCGGGACTCCAGCAACCACAATGAGCAGTTCTTC. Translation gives CASSTRDSSNHNEQFF.

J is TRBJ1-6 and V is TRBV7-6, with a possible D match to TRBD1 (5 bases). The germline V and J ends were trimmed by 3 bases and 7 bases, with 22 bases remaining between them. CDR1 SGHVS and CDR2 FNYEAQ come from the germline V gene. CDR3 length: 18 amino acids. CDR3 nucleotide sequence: TGTGCCAGCAGCTTTTCTTTTTTGAAGGGGACGGCAAATTCACCCCTCCACTTT. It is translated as CASSFSFLKGTANSPLHF.

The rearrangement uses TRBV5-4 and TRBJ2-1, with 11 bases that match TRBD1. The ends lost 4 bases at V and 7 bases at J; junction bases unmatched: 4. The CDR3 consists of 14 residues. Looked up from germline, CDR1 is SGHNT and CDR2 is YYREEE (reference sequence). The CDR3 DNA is TGTGCCAGCAGCGGGGGACAGGGGGTAAATGAGCAGTTCTTC. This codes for CASSGGQGVNEQFF.

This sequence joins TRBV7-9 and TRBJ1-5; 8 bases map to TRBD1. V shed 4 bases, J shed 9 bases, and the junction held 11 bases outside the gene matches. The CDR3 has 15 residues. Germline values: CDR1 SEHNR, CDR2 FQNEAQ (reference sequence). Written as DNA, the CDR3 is TGTGCCAGCAGCTCCGGACAGGGAAGAGGTTTGCCCCAGCATTTT. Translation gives CASSSGQGRGLPQHF. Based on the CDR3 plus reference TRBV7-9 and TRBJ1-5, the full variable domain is DTGVSQNPRHKITKRGQNVTFRCDPISEHNRLYWYRQTLGQGPEFLTYFQNEAQLEKSRLLSDRFSAERPKGSFSTLEIQRTEQGDSAMYLCASSSGQGRGLPQHFGDGTRLSIL.

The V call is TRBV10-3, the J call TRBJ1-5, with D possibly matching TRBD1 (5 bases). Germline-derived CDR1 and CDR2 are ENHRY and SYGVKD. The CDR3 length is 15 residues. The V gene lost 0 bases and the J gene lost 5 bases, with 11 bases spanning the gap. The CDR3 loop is CAISESGDSYQPQHF. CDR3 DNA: TGTGCCATCAGTGAGTCAGGTGACAGTTATCAGCCCCAGCATTTT.

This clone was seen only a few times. CDR3 amino acids: CASSTGDTGELFF. CDR3 nucleotide sequence: TGTGCCAGTAGTACAGGGGACACCGGGGAGCTGTTTTTT. This chain joins TRBV19 and TRBJ2-2, with D perhaps matching TRBD1 (6 bases). The germline gives CDR1 LNHDA, CDR2 SQIVND (reference sequence). The CDR3 consists of 13 residues. The ends were cut back, 4 bases at V and 3 bases at J, with 6 bases in the middle.

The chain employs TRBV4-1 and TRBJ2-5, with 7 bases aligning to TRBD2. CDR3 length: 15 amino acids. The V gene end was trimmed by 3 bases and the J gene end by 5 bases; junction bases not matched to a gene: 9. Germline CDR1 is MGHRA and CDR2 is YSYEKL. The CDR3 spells CASSHPGLRGETQYF. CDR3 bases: TGCGCCAGCAGCCACCCGGGACTGCGGGGGGAGACCCAGTACTTC.